Below are 23 T cell receptor beta chains sequenced from a single sample in a study of blood T cell repertoires in COVID-19. The repertoire was sequenced with immunoSEQ multiplex PCR; TCRdb's copy has only in-frame clones and lacks some. The sample holds roughly 220,000 clones, about 85% seen once. The sequenced sample was peripheral blood. These receptors were obtained from a man younger than 45 with active or convalescent COVID-19.

The genes are TRBV28 and TRBJ2-5, with 10 bases lining up with TRBD2. This CDR3 has 16 amino acids. Trimming at V came to 1 base and at J to 2 bases, leaving 4 bases not matched to a gene. In germline, CDR1 is MDHEN, CDR2 SYDVKM. CDR3 bases: TGTGCCAGCAGTTTATTCACTAGCGGGGCTCAAGAGACCCAGTACTTC. The encoded protein is CASSLFTSGAQETQYF.

This clone was seen a few times. The chain is built from TRBV19 and TRBJ1-4, with TRBD1 as a possible D gene (5 bases). Germline V CDR1 and CDR2: LNHDA, SQIVND (reference sequence). CDR3 size: 15 residues. The V end was cut by 5 bases, the J end by 2 bases, with 12 bases between. The CDR3 sequence is CASSSRQYTNEKLFF. CDR3 DNA sequence: TGTGCCAGTAGTTCACGACAGTATACTAATGAAAAACTGTTTTTT.

This chain connects TRBV4-1 to TRBJ2-2; possibly TRBD2 for D (5 bases). The CDR3 is 16 residues long. Germline values: CDR1 MGHRA, CDR2 YSYEKL. V was pared by 0 bases and J by 3 bases, with 11 bases between. This CDR3 reads CASSQERDLDTGELFF. For the CDR3, the DNA is TGCGCCAGCAGCCAAGAGAGGGATTTGGACACCGGGGAGCTGTTTTTT.

The chain joins TRBV5-1 to TRBJ2-7; TRBD1 agrees at 10 bases. The V segment lost 4 bases and the J segment 0 bases; nucleotides outside the gene matches: 1. Germline CDR1 and CDR2: SGHRS and YFSETQ. The CDR3 is 14 amino acids. DNA of the CDR3: TGCGCCAGCAGCCGGGACAGGGGCTCCTACGAGCAGTACTTC. It translates to CASSRDRGSYEQYF.

The V call is TRBV5-6, the J call TRBJ1-5; possible D gene TRBD1, 5 bases. Germline CDR1 and CDR2: SGHDT and YYEEEE. CDR3 size: 14 residues. Trimming pared 0 bases from V and 5 bases from J, leaving 9 bases between. As DNA, the CDR3 is TGTGCCAGCAGCTTGGCCAGGGATGATCAGCCCCAGCATTTT. Encoded protein: CASSLARDDQPQHF.

CDR3 sequence (DNA): TGTGCCAGCAGTTCCGGGGGGACAGGGAGTTATGGCTACACCTTC. Its protein product is CASSSGGTGSYGYTF. This rearrangement joins TRBV6-5 to TRBJ1-2; TRBD1 aligns across 9 bases. The germline CDR1 and CDR2 sequences are MNHEY and SVGAGI. J gave up 5 bases and V 4 bases, and 8 bases lay outside the gene matches. The CDR3 runs to 15 residues.

The DNA of the CDR3 is TGTGCCAGCAGCTTGTACGGGGGTGAGCAGTTCTTC. It codes for CASSLYGGEQFF. The chain combines TRBV5-5 with TRBJ2-1; D may be TRBD2 (6 bases). Germline V gene lookup returns CDR1 SGHKS and CDR2 YYEKEE (reference sequence). V shed 1 base and J shed 9 bases, with 8 bases lying between them. This CDR3 is built from 12 residues.

V is TRBV5-8 and J is TRBJ1-1; the match to TRBD1 covers 7 bases. Germline values: CDR1 SGHTS, CDR2 YDEGEE. With V trimmed by 1 base and J by 1 base, 10 bases remained unmatched. This CDR3 region has 17 residues. CDR3 residues: CASSLSTTGETNTEAFF. Here the CDR3 DNA reads TGTGCCAGCAGCTTGTCCACCACAGGGGAGACGAACACTGAAGCTTTCTTT.

The CDR3 loop is CASSPTPGGTYGYTF. The CDR3 DNA sequence: TGTGCCAGCAGCCCGACCCCAGGGGGGACCTATGGCTACACCTTC. The chain is built from TRBV6-5 and TRBJ1-2; 7 positions agree with TRBD1. From germline, CDR1 is MNHEY and CDR2 SVGAGI. The trim removed 6 bases at V and 4 bases at J, leaving 11 bases unmatched. The CDR3 is made up of 15 amino acids.

V is TRBV4-2 and J is TRBJ2-7, with D hard to call. This CDR3 region has 14 residues. CDR1 is LGHNA and CDR2 is YNFKEQ in the germline V gene. V was shortened by 1 base and J by 5 bases, with 12 bases between the two germline ends. The CDR3 bases are TGTGCCAGCAGCCAAGGTTACAGAACCCACGAGCAGTACTTC. Its protein product is CASSQGYRTHEQYF.

The rearrangement uses TRBV6-6 and TRBJ2-1, with a weak D call TRBD1 (6 bases). Germline CDR1 reads MNHNY; CDR2 reads SVGAGI (reference sequence). V was clipped by 2 bases and J by 0 bases, with 11 bases between them. The CDR3 runs 16 residues. This CDR3 reads CASSYPDRSSYNEQFF. The DNA for the CDR3 is TGTGCCAGCAGTTACCCCGACAGGAGCTCCTACAATGAGCAGTTCTTC.

The chain has TRBV19 and TRBJ1-5; 7 nucleotides match TRBD1. The CDR3 length is 16 residues. Germline V gives CDR1 LNHDA, CDR2 SQIVND (reference sequence). J gave up 0 bases and V 5 bases, and 7 bases lay outside the gene matches. Here the CDR3 reads CASSDRATYSNQPQHF. In DNA, the CDR3 is TGTGCCAGTAGTGACAGGGCTACCTATAGCAATCAGCCCCAGCATTTT.

The chain is built from TRBV5-1 and TRBJ1-4; 7 positions match TRBD1. The length of the CDR3 is 15 residues. The V and J ends lost 3 bases and 5 bases, in that order; junction bases with no gene match: 7. Germline lookup yields CDR1 SGHRS and CDR2 YFSETQ. CDR3: CASSYGDSANEKLFF. The CDR3 DNA is TGCGCCAGCAGCTATGGGGACAGCGCAAATGAAAAACTGTTTTTT.

V and J are TRBV7-2 and TRBJ2-4, with TRBD2 as a possible D gene (5 bases). V lost 5 bases, J lost 9 bases, and 14 bases lay in between. Per germline, CDR1 SGHTA and CDR2 FQGNSA. The CDR3 has 13 residues. CDR3 coding DNA: TGTGCCAGCAGCGGGGAACCCGAGGGCATTCAGTACTTC. It encodes CASSGEPEGIQYF.

The chain is built from TRBV30 and TRBJ2-4; D perhaps matches TRBD1 (5 bases). The CDR3 sequence is 14 residues long. V shed 4 bases and J shed 6 bases, with 16 bases lying between them. The germline gives CDR1 GTSNPN, CDR2 SVGIG (reference sequence). The CDR3 region is CAWKYGQGGNIQYF. CDR3 nucleotide sequence: TGTGCCTGGAAGTACGGGCAGGGTGGAAACATTCAGTACTTC.

The V gene is TRBV27, the J gene TRBJ1-2; 7 bases map to TRBD1. Germline values: CDR1 MNHEY, CDR2 SMNVEV (reference sequence). The CDR3 is 12 amino acids. Trimming at V came to 7 bases and at J to 7 bases, leaving 6 bases not matched to a gene. In nucleotides, the CDR3 is TGTGCCAGCATGGTCAGGGGGACTGGCTACACCTTC. Translation gives CASMVRGTGYTF.

In its sample, this clone was seen once. This rearrangement joins TRBV6-5 to TRBJ2-7, with a possible D match to TRBD2 (6 bases). The CDR3 totals 14 residues. The ends were cut back, 2 bases at V and 4 bases at J, with 12 bases in the middle. Looked up from germline, CDR1 is MNHEY and CDR2 is SVGAGI. CDR3 in amino acids: CASSYGGSVYEQYF. The CDR3 DNA reads TGTGCCAGCAGTTACGGGGGGTCAGTATACGAGCAGTACTTC.

V and J are TRBV7-9 and TRBJ2-5; D may be TRBD2 (6 bases). The CDR3 sequence is 13 residues long. V was trimmed by 8 bases and J by 4 bases, leaving 14 bases between them. CDR1 and CDR2 (germline): SEHNR, FQNEAQ (reference sequence). In DNA, the CDR3 is TGTGCCAGCGCGCGGGGTAGCGGAGAGACCCAGTACTTC. Its protein product is CASARGSGETQYF.

The chain employs TRBV27 and TRBJ2-3; TRBD1 is a possible D gene (6 bases). V shed 9 bases and J shed 3 bases, with 19 bases lying between them. The germline gives CDR1 MNHEY, CDR2 SMNVEV (reference sequence). The length of the CDR3 is 15 residues. The CDR3 loop is CASSREGRGTDTQYF. In nucleotides, the CDR3 is TGTGCCAGTTCCCGAGAGGGAAGGGGGACAGATACGCAGTATTTT.

V gene TRBV6-2 or TRBV6-3 combines with J gene TRBJ1-6, with 7 bases that match TRBD1. V lost 0 bases and J lost 10; bases outside the gene matches: 9. This CDR3 is 16 amino acids long. In germline, CDR1 is MNHEY, CDR2 SVGEGT. The CDR3 sequence: CASSYSRQGGDSPLHF. CDR3 DNA: TGTGCCAGCAGTTACTCGAGACAGGGAGGAGACTCACCCCTCCACTTT.

The chain combines TRBV2 with TRBJ2-1; D is perhaps TRBD2 (7 bases). The CDR3 runs to 17 residues. From germline, CDR1 is SNHLY and CDR2 FYNNEI. The ends were cut back, 6 bases at V and 0 bases at J, with 18 bases in the middle. The CDR3 sequence is CASRVQGGGSSYNEQFF. In nucleotides, the CDR3 is TGTGCCAGCAGGGTACAGGGTGGCGGGAGCTCCTACAATGAGCAGTTCTTC.

V is TRBV12-2 and J is TRBJ1-5; the table gives TRBD1 as D, unverified against the DNA. TRBV12-2 is labeled a pseudogene. The CDR3 loop spans 14 amino acids. The CDR3 loop is CAMDQGAWNQPQHF. The CDR3 DNA follows: TGTGCCATGGACCAGGGGGCGTGGAATCAGCCCCAGCATTTT.

The chain links TRBV4-1 to TRBJ1-5; TRBD1 aligns across 7 bases. The J segment lost 1 base and the V segment lost 1 base, leaving 10 bases of the junction unmatched. This CDR3 is 18 amino acids long. Germline CDR1 MGHRA, CDR2 YSYEKL. Written as DNA, the CDR3 is TGCGCCAGCAGCCAAGTGGTGGCAGGGGGAAGGAGCAATCAGCCCCAGCATTTT. It yields the protein CASSQVVAGGRSNQPQHF.